This T cell receptor beta chain was captured in a study of CD8 T cells in Susac syndrome. V dropped 1 base and J dropped 1; count of bases not matched to a gene: 1. This CDR3 region has 15 residues. Per the germline V gene, CDR1 is LGHDT and CDR2 is YNNKEL (reference sequence). This clonotype has a handful of counts. The authors reverse transcribed about 0.5 to 1 ug RNA with random hexamers. TCRdb redid the calling of the immunoSEQ multiplex PCR reads with MiXCR, one entry per CDR3 protein. The data hold approximately 150,000 distinct CDR3 sequences, with roughly 95% observed a single time. Sequenced sample: CD4+ T cells from PBMCs. This sequence originates from a human donor in good health. The gene calls are TRBV3-1 and TRBJ1-2, with 9 bases fitting TRBD1. The chain's CDR3 is CASSQGTGDNYGYTF. In nucleotides, the CDR3 is TGTGCCAGCAGCCAAGGGACAGGGGATAACTATGGCTACACCTTC.